This T cell receptor (beta chain) was obtained from a study of Graves' ophthalmopathy and Graves' hyperthyroidism (dated by TCRdb to 2016 to 2019). Background on the whole study: Peripheral blood samples were taken at the time of initial diagnosis, before any treatment was given. To tell Graves' ophthalmopathy apart from Graves' hyperthyroidism, and to predict which patients would progress to ophthalmopathy, the study relied on TCR beta repertoire signatures. In total, approximately 140 blood samples were TCR-sequenced: 40 to 45 ophthalmopathy, 80 or so hyperthyroidism and about 17 hyperthyroidism-to-ophthalmopathy patients. To explore V-J signatures that separate ophthalmopathy from hyperthyroidism, a discovery set of 95 to 100 patients was enrolled, consisting of about 43 with ophthalmopathy and approximately 60 with stable hyperthyroidism. The independent validation cohort included 18 to 20 hyperthyroidism patients plus 17 patients who later progressed from hyperthyroidism to ophthalmopathy. In roughly 6 hyperthyroidism patients, T-cell repertoires of thyroid tissue and blood were compared. Following sample collection, hyperthyroidism patients were given methimazole at a starting dose of 30 mg daily, and ophthalmopathy patients were given high-dose intravenous methylprednisolone. The 90 to 100 discovery patients were randomly split 7:3 into training and test sets. The research as a whole found: In cross-validation, the 13-signature model distinguished ophthalmopathy from stable hyperthyroidism with 85% to 90% sensitivity and almost 83% specificity, and in the test set the corresponding values were roughly 80% and 75%. Among expanded thyroid clonotypes with frequency above 0.001, most also showed up in blood, which suggests that blood repertoires may reflect the thyroid immune response. Sample size was not predetermined statistically, and investigators were not blinded to group allocation. In validation, the model predicted ophthalmopathy progression with more than 55% sensitivity and about 73% specificity; some 13 predicted patients were CT-confirmed with GO in a median of around 6 months.

The junction shows trimming of 1 base on V and 9 bases on J, plus 13 bases between the germline ends. The germline V gene (reference sequence) yields LNHDA for CDR1 and SQIVND for CDR2. Spanning cysteine to phenylalanine, the CDR3 consists of 14 amino acids. CDR3 DNA only is kept here, 42 bases in frame from base 1. For repertoire sequencing, TCR beta CDR3 regions were amplified from RNA transcripts. HTBI primers and the Qiagen OneStep RT-PCR kit were used in a first-round RT-PCR, which was followed by a second-round multiplex PCR, size selection and purification. The libraries underwent paired-end sequencing with 100 bp reads on an Illumina HiSeq2000. From the authors' description of their analysis: SOAPnuke was used for read processing, and reads with adapters, uncalled bases, a mean Phred below 15, or no exact constant-primer or identifier match were discarded. COPE v1.2.5 was used to merge the high-quality paired reads. Each unique nucleotide sequence was treated as a clonotype, and MiTCR v1.1 was used to align the clonotypes to the IMGT TRB V, D and J references. Only V-J combinations with frequency above 0.0001 were analysed, covering about 99% of repertoires. For each V-J combination, a TCR clonal expansion and chaos score was defined as F50 clonal expansion divided by the chaos observed in the TCRdist matrix. Welch's t-statistics and random forest were used to reduce the features to about a dozen V-J combinations, which were then used as input to a naive Bayes classifier. Thyroid-blood repertoire similarity was quantified with the Morisita-Horn index. TCRdb cleaned the public reads at Q25 with fastp, built clones with MiXCR and kept in-frame beta chains. CDR3 protein sequences are deduplicated, and each keeps its most common genes and DNA. These V and J calls are TCRdb output, not the study's own analysis. The sample data list under 200,000 distinct CDR3 sequences, and approximately 40% of these were observed just once. The ten top clones hold around 5.8% of the sample.

Ophthalmopathy patients were characterized by moderately to severely active disease, a Clinical Activity Score of at least 3, a NOSPECS grade of at least 4, and a disease duration under 3 months. Patients with other autoimmune diseases, uncontrolled infections, pregnancy or lactation were excluded. Diagnosis was based on clinical symptoms, serum thyroxine, TRAb, thyroid ultrasound and orbital computed tomography. PBMCs were isolated from 7.5 to 10 ml of fresh peripheral blood by Ficoll-Paque density gradient centrifugation. Trizol reagent was used to extract the total RNA, and its quality was then checked on an Agilent 2100 Bioanalyzer. This clonotype was seen many times. Its antigen target is currently unknown. No much larger clone exists at a distance of one base, and base qualities are not known.

The specimen was peripheral blood. The sequence was obtained from a woman aged 40 to 50 with Graves' ophthalmopathy. Donor details come from another sample of the same person, matched by shared clones. The chain joins TRBV19 to TRBJ2-4, with no reliable assignment of the D segment. The DNA reads TGTGCCAGTAGTATAGCTCGTAGTGACGGCATTCAGTACTTC. This gives the protein CASSIARSDGIQYF.